This TCR beta chain was profiled in a study of cytomegalovirus exposure and HLA in healthy donors. Study summary: The same platform as the roughly 670 first-cohort repertoires was used for the 120 validation repertoires, a later analysis reported.

The CDR3 contains 15 residues. V was trimmed by 5 bases and J by 7 bases, leaving 21 bases between them. Per the germline V gene, CDR1 is PRHDT and CDR2 is FYEKMQ (reference sequence). Libraries were prepared by immunoSEQ multiplex PCR; TCRdb keeps only in-frame clonotypes and omits some of them. The sample lists 120,000 or so clones, around nine tenths occurring once. Study-level findings and limits: TCR clusters originating in the first cohort tended to co-occur in the approximately 130 validation repertoires, according to a later analysis.

To note about this clone: Its antigen is undetermined.

What was sequenced was PBMCs. The receptor was isolated from a woman aged 18-29 years in good health and CMV-seronegative. V gene TRBV13 combines with J gene TRBJ2-7, with a weak D call TRBD2 (6 bases). For the CDR3, the DNA is TGTGCCAGCAGCCTTGGTCGCGGGAAGGAGGATGAGCAGTACTTC. Translating gives CASSLGRGKEDEQYF.